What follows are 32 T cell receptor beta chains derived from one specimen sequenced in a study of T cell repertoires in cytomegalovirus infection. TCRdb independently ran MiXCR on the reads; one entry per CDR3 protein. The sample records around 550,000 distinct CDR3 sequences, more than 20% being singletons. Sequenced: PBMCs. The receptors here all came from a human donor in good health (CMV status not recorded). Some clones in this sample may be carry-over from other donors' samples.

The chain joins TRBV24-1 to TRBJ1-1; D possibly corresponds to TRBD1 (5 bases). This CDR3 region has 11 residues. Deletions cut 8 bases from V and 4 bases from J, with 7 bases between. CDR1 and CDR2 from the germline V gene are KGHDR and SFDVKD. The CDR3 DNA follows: TGTGCCACCACAAGGGGCACTGAAGCTTTCTTT. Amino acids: CATTRGTEAFF.

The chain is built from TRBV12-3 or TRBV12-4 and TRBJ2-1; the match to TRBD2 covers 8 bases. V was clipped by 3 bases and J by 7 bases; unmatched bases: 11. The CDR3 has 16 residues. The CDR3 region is CASSFEVAGWVNEQFF. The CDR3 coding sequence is TGTGCCAGCAGTTTCGAAGTAGCGGGATGGGTAAATGAGCAGTTCTTC.

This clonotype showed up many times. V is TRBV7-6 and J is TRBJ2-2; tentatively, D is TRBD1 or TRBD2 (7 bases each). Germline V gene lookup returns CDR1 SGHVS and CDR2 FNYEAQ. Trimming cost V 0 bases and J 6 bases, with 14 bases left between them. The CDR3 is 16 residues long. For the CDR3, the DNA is TGTGCCAGCAGCTTAGCCTACAGGGGACTACCCGGGGAGCTGTTTTTT. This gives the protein CASSLAYRGLPGELFF.

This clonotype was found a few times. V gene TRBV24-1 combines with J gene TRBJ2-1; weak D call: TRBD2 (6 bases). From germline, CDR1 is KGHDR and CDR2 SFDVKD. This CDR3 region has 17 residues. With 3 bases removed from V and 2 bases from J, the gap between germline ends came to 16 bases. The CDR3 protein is CATSDRKDYPPYNEQFF. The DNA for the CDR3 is TGTGCCACCAGTGATCGTAAGGACTACCCCCCCTACAATGAGCAGTTCTTC.

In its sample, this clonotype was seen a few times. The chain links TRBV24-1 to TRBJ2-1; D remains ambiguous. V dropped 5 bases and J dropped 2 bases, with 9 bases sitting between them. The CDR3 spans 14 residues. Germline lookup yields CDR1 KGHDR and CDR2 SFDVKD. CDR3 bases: TGTGCCACCAGTGGACGACCTACCTACAATGAGCAGTTCTTC. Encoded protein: CATSGRPTYNEQFF.

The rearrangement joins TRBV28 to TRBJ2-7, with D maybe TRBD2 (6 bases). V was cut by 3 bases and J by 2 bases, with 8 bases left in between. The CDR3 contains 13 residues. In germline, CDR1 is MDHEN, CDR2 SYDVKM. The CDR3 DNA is TGTGCCAGCAGTTTCGCGGGGACCTACGAGCAGTACTTC. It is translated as CASSFAGTYEQYF.

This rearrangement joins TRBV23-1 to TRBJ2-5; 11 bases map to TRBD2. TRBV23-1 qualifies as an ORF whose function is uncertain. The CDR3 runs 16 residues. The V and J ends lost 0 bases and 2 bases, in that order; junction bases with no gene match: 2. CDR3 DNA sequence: TGCGCCAGCAGTCAATCGGGACTAGCGGAGCAAGAGACCCAGTACTTC. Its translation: CASSQSGLAEQETQYF.

DNA of the CDR3: TGTGCCAGCAGCTTAGGGCTAGCGGGGACAAGCACAGATACGCAGTATTTT. It specifies CASSLGLAGTSTDTQYF. The chain is built from TRBV11-3 and TRBJ2-3; TRBD2 matches at 9 bases. The CDR3 loop spans 17 amino acids. Trimming cost V 1 base and J 0 bases; bases outside gene matches: 5. Germline assignment: CDR1 SGHNT and CDR2 YENEEA.

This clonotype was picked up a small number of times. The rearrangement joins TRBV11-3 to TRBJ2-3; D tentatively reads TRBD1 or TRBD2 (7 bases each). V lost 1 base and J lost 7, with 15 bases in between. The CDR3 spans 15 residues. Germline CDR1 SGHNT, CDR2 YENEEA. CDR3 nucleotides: TGTGCCAGCAGCTTAGGCCAGGGGGGGCTGAATACGCAGTATTTT. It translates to CASSLGQGGLNTQYF.

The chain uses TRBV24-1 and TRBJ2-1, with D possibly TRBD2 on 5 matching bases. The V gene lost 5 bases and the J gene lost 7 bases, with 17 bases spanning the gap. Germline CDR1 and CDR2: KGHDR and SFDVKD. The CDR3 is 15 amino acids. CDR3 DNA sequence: TGTGCCACCAGTGGCCCCTTGAGCGGAAGAAATGAGCAGTTCTTC. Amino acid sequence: CATSGPLSGRNEQFF.

The CDR3 protein is CASSPTGVLLPSEKLFF. CDR3 bases: TGTGCCAGCAGCCCAACAGGGGTGTTACTTCCCAGTGAAAAACTGTTTTTT. This chain uses TRBV5-5 with TRBJ1-4; 7 bases line up with TRBD1. The junction had 16 bases not matched to a gene; V was cut back by 4 bases and J by 7 bases. The CDR3 is made up of 17 amino acids. Germline V gene data show CDR1 as SGHKS and CDR2 as YYEKEE (reference sequence).

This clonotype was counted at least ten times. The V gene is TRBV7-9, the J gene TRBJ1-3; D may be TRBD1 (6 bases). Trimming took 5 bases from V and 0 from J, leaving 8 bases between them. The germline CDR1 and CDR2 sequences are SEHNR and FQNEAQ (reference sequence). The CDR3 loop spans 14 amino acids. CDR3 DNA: TGTGCCAGCAGCCCGGGGGCCTCTGGAAACACCATATATTTT. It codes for CASSPGASGNTIYF.

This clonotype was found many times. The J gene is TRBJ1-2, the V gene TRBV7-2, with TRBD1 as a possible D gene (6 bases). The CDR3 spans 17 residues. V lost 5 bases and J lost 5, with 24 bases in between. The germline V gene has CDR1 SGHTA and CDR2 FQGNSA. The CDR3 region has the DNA TGTGCCAGCAGCCCGGGGGAGGGACACCGCCAGGGGTATGGCTACACCTTC. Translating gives CASSPGEGHRQGYGYTF.

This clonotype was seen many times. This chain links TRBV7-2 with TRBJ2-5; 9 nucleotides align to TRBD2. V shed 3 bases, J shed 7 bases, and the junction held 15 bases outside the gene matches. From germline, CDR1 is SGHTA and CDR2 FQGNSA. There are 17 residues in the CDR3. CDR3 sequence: CASSFGTTSGPLGTQYF. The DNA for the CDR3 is TGTGCCAGCAGCTTCGGAACAACTAGCGGGCCCTTGGGGACCCAGTACTTC.

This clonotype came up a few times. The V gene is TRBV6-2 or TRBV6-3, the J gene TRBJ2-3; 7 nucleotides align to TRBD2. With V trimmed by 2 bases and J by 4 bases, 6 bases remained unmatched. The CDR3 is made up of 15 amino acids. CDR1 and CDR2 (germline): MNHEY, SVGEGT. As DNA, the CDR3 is TGTGCCAGCAGTTACGACGTGGGAGGGGCAGATACGCAGTATTTT. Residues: CASSYDVGGADTQYF.

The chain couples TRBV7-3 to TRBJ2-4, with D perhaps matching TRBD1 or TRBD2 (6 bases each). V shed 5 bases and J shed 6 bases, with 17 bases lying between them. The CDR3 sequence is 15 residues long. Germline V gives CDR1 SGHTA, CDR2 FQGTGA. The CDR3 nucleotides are TGTGCCAGCAGCCCGGGGGCGGGCGAGGGAAACATTCAGTACTTC. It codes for CASSPGAGEGNIQYF.

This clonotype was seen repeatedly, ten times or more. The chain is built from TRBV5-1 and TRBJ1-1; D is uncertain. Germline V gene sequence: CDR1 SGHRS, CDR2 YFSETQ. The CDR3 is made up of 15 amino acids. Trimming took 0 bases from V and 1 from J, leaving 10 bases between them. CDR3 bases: TGCGCCAGCAGCTTGGGGCCGGGTACGAACACTGAAGCTTTCTTT. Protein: CASSLGPGTNTEAFF.

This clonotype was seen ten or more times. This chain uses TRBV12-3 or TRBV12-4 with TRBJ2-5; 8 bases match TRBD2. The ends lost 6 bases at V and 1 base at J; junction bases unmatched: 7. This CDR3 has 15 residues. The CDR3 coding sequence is TGTGCCAGCAGCCCACGACTAGCGTCCCAAGAGACCCAGTACTTC. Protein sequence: CASSPRLASQETQYF.

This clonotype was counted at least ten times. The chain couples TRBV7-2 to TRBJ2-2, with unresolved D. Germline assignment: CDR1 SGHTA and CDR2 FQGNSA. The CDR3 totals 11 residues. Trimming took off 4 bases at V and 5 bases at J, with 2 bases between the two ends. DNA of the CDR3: TGTGCCAGCAGCTCGACCGGGGAGCTGTTTTTT. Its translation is CASSSTGELFF.

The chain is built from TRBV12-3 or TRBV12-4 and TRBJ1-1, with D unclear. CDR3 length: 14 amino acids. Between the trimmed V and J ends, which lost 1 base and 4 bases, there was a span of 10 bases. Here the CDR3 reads CASSLEGIGTEAFF. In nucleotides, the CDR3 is TGTGCCAGCAGTTTAGAGGGTATCGGCACTGAAGCTTTCTTT.

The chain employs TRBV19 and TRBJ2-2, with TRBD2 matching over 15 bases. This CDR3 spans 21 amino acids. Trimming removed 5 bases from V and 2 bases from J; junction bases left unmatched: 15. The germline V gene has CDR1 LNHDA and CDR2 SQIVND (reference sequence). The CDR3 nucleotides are TGTGCCAGTAGTGCGCCGTTCGGGGGGACTAGCGGGAGGTCCAACACCGGGGAGCTGTTTTTT. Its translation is CASSAPFGGTSGRSNTGELFF.

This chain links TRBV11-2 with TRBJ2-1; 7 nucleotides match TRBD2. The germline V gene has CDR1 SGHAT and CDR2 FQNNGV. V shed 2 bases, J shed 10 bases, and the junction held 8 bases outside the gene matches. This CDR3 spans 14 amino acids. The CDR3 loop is CASSLTYLAEEQFF. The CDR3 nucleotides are TGTGCCAGCAGCTTAACCTATCTAGCGGAGGAGCAGTTCTTC. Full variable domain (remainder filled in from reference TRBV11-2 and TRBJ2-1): EAGVAQSPRYKIIEKRQSVAFWCNPISGHATLYWYQQILGQGPKLLIQFQNNGVVDDSQLPKDRFSAERLKGVDSTLKIQPAKLEDSAVYLCASSLTYLAEEQFFGPGTRLTVL.

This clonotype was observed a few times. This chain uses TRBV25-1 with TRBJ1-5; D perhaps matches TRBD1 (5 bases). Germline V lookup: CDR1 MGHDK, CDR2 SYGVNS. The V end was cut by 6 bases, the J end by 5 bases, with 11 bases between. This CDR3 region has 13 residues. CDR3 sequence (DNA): TGTGCCAGCAGCCAAGACAGTTATCAGCCCCAGCATTTT. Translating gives CASSQDSYQPQHF. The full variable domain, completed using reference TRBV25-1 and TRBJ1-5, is EADIYQTPRYLVIGTGKKITLECSQTMGHDKMYWYQQDPGMELHLIHYSYGVNSTEKGDLSSESTVSRIRTEHFPLTLESARPSHTSQYLCASSQDSYQPQHFGDGTRLSIL.

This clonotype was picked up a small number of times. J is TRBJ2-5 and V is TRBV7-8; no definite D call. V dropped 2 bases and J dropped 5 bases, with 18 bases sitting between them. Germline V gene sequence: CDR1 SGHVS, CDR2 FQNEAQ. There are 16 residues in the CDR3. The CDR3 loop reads CASSLNGPTSRETQYF. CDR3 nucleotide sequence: TGTGCCAGCAGCTTAAACGGGCCAACCTCCCGGGAGACCCAGTACTTC.

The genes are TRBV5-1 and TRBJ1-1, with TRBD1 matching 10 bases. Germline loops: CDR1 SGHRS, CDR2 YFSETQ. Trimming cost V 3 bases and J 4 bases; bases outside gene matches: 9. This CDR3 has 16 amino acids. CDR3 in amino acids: CASSSSPGQGLTEAFF. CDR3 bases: TGCGCCAGCAGCTCCTCCCCGGGACAGGGGCTCACTGAAGCTTTCTTT.

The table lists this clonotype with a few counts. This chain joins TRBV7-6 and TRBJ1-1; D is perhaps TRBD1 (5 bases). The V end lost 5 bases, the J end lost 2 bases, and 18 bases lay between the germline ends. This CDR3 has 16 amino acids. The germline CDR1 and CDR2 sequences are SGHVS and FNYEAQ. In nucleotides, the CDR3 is TGTGCCAGCAGCCCCAACCGGGACGGCATTAACACTGAAGCTTTCTTT. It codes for CASSPNRDGINTEAFF.

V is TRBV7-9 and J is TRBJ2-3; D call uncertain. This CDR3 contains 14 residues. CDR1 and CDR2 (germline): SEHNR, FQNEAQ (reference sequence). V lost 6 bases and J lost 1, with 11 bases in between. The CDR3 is CASSRTDGTDTQYF. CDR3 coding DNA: TGTGCCAGCAGTCGAACGGACGGCACAGATACGCAGTATTTT.

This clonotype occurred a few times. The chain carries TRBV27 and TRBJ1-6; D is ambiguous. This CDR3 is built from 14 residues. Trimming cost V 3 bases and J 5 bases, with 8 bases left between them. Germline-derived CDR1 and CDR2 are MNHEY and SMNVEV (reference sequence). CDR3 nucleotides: TGTGCCAGCAGTTTGCCAGCAGATAATTCACCCCTCCACTTT. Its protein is CASSLPADNSPLHF.

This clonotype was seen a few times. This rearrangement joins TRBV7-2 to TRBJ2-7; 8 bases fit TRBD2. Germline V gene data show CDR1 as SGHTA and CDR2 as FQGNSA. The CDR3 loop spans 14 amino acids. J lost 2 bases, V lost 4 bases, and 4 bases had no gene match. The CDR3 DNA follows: TGTGCCAGCAGCTCGGTAGCGGGGACCTACGAGCAGTACTTC. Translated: CASSSVAGTYEQYF.

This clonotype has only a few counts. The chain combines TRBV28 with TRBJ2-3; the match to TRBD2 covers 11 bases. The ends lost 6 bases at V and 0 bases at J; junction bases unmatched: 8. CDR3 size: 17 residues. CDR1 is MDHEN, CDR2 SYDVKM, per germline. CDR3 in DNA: TGTGCCAGCAGCGGACTAGCGGGCAGATCTAGCACAGATACGCAGTATTTT. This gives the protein CASSGLAGRSSTDTQYF.

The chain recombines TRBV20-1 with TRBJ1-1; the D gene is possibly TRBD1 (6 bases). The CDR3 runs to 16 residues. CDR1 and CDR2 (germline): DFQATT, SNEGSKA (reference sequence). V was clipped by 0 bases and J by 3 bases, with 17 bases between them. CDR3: CSARDRGGVGDTEAFF. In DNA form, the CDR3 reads TGCAGTGCTAGAGATAGGGGGGGCGTGGGGGACACTGAAGCTTTCTTT.

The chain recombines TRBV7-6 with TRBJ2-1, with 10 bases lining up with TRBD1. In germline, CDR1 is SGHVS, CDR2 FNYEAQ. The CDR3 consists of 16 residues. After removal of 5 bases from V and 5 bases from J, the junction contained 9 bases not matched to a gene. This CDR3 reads CASSPGRGQGHNEQFF. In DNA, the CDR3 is TGTGCCAGCAGCCCCGGCCGGGGACAGGGGCACAATGAGCAGTTCTTC.